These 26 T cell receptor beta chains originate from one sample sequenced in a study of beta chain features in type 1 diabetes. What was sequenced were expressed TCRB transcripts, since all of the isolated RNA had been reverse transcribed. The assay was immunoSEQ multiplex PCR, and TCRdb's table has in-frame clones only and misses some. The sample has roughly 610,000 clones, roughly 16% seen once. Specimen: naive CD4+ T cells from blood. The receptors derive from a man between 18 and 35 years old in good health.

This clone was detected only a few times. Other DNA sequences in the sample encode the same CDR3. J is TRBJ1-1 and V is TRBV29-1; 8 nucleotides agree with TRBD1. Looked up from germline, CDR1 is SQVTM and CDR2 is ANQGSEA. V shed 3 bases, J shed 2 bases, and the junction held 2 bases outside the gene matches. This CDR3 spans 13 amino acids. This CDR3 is CSVDQGANTEAFF. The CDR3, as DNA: TGCAGCGTTGACCAGGGGGCCAACACTGAAGCTTTCTTT.

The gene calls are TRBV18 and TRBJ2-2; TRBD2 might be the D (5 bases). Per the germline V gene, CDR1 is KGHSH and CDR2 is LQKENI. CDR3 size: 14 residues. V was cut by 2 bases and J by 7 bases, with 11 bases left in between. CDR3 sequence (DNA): TGTGCCAGCTCACCATTTCCGGCGGGCGGGGAGCTGTTTTTT. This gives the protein CASSPFPAGGELFF. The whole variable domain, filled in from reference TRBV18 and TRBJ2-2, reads NAGVMQNPRHLVRRRGQEARLRCSPMKGHSHVYWYRQLPEEGLKFMVYLQKENIIDESGMPKERFSAEFPKEGPSILRIQQVVRGDSAAYFCASSPFPAGGELFFGEGSRLTVL.

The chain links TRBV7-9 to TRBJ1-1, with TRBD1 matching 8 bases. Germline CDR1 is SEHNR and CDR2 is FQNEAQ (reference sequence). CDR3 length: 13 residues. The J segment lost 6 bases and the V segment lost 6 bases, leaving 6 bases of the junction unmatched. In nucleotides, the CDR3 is TGTGCCAGCAGTTCCACAGGGGGAGCTGAAGCTTTCTTT. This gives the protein CASSSTGGAEAFF.

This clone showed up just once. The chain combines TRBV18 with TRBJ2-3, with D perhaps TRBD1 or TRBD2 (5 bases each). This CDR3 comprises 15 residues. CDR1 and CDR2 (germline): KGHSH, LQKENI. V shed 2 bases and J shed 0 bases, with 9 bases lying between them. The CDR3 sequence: CASSPKGPSTDTQYF. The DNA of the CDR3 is TGTGCCAGCTCACCAAAGGGACCTAGCACAGATACGCAGTATTTT.

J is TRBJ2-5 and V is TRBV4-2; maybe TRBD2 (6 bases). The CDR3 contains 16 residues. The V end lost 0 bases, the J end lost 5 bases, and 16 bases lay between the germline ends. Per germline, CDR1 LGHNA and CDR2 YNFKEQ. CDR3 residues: CASSQDRTGSLETQYF. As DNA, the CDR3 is TGTGCCAGCAGCCAAGATAGAACCGGGAGTTTGGAGACCCAGTACTTC.

CDR3 sequence: CASASSGGAYNEQFF. CDR3 nucleotide sequence: TGTGCCAGCGCGTCTAGCGGGGGGGCCTACAATGAGCAGTTCTTC. The chain couples TRBV28 to TRBJ2-1, with 12 nucleotides matching TRBD2. CDR1 and CDR2 from the germline V gene are MDHEN and SYDVKM. The J segment lost 2 bases and the V segment lost 8 bases, leaving 4 bases of the junction unmatched. The length of the CDR3 is 15 residues.

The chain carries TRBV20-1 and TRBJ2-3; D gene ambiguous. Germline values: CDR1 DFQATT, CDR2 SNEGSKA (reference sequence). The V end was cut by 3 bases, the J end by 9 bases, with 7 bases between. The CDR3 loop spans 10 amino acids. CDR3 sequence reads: CSARRETQYF. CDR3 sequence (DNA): TGCAGTGCTAGGCGAGAGACGCAGTATTTT.

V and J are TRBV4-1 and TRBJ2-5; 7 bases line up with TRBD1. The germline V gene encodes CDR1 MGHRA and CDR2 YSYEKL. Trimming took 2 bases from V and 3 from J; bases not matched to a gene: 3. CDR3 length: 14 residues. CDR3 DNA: TGCGCCAGCAGCCAAACAGGGGTCGAAGAGACCCAGTACTTC. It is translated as CASSQTGVEETQYF.

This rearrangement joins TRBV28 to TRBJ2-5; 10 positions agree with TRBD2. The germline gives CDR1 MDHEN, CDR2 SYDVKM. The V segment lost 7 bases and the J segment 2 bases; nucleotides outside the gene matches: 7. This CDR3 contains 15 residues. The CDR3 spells CASTFSGGPQETQYF. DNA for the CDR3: TGTGCCAGCACCTTTAGCGGGGGGCCACAAGAGACCCAGTACTTC.

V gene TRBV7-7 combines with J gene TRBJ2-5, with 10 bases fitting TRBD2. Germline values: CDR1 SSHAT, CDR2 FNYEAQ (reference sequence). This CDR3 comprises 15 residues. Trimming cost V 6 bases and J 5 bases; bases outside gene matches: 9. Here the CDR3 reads CASSLLAGVGETQYF. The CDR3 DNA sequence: TGTGCCAGCAGTTTGCTAGCGGGAGTCGGTGAGACCCAGTACTTC. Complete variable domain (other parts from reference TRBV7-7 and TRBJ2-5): GAGVSQSPRYKVTKRGQDVTLRCDPISSHATLYWYQQALGQGPEFLTYFNYEAQPDKSGLPSDRFSAERPEGSISTLTIQRTEQRDSAMYRCASSLLAGVGETQYFGPGTRLLVL.

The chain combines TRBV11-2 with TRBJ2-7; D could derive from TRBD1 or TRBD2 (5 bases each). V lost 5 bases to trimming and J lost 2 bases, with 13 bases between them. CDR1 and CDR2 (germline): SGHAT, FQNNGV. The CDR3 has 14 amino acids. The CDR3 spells CASSHNEGPYEQYF. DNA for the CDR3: TGTGCCAGCAGCCATAATGAGGGGCCCTACGAGCAGTACTTC. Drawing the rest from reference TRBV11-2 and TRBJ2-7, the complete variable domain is EAGVAQSPRYKIIEKRQSVAFWCNPISGHATLYWYQQILGQGPKLLIQFQNNGVVDDSQLPKDRFSAERLKGVDSTLKIQPAKLEDSAVYLCASSHNEGPYEQYFGPGTRLTVT.

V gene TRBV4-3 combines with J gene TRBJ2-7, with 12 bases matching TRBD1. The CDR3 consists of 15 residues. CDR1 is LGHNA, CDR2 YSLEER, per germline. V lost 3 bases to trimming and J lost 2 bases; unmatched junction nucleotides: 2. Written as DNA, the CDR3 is TGCGCCAGCAGCCACCGGGACAGGGGGCCCTACGAGCAGTACTTC. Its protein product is CASSHRDRGPYEQYF.

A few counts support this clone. CDR3 nucleotides: TGTGCCAGTAGCCATCCCCCTAAGACTAGCGGGATCTACAATGAGCAGTTCTTC. Its translation: CASSHPPKTSGIYNEQFF. This chain uses TRBV19 with TRBJ2-1; 11 nucleotides line up with TRBD2. CDR3 length: 18 amino acids. Germline V gene lookup returns CDR1 LNHDA and CDR2 SQIVND (reference sequence). With 6 bases clipped from V and 3 bases from J, the junction kept 13 bases outside the gene matches.

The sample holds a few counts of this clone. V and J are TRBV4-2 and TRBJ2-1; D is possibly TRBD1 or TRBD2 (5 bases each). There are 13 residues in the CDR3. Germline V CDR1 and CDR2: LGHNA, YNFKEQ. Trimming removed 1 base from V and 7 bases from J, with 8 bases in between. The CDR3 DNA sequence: TGTGCCAGCAGCCAAGCGGGGCGGAATGAGCAGTTCTTC. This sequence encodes CASSQAGRNEQFF.

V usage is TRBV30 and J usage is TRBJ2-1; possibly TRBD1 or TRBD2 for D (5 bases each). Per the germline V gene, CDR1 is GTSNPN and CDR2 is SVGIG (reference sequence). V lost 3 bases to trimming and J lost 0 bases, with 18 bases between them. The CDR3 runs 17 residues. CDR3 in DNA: TGTGCCTGGAGCGTCCGGGACCCCCGGAGCTCCTACAATGAGCAGTTCTTC. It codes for CAWSVRDPRSSYNEQFF.

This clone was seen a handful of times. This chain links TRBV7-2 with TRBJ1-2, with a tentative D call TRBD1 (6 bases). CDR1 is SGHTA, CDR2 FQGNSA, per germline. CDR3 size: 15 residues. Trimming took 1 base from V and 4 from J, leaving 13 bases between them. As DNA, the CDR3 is TGTGCCAGCAGCTTAGGGTCGGGGGCGAGCTATGGCTACACCTTC. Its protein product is CASSLGSGASYGYTF.

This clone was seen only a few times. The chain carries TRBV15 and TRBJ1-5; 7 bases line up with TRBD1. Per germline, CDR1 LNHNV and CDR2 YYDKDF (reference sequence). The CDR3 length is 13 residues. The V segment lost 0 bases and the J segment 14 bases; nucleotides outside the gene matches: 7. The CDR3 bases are TGTGCCACCAGCAGAGATCCCTCAGGACAGGAGCATTTT. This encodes CATSRDPSGQEHF. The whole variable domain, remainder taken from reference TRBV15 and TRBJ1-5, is DAMVIQNPRYQVTQFGKPVTLSCSQTLNHNVMYWYQQKSSQAPKLLFHYYDKDFNNEADTPDNFQSRRPNTSFCFLDIRSPGLGDTAMYLCATSRDPSGQEHFGDGTRLSIL.

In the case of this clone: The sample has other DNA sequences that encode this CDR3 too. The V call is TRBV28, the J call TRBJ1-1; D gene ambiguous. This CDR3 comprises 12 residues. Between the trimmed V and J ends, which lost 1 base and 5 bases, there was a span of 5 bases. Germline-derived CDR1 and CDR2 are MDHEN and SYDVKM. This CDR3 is CASSLSRTEAFF. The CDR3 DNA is TGTGCCAGCAGTTTATCGCGAACTGAAGCTTTCTTT.

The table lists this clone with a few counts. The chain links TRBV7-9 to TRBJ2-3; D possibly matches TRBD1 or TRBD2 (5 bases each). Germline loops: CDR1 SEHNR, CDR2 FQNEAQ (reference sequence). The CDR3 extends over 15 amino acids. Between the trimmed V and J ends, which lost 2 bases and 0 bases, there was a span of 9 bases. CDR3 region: CASSLTGLSTDTQYF. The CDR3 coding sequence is TGTGCCAGCAGCTTAACGGGGCTGAGCACAGATACGCAGTATTTT.

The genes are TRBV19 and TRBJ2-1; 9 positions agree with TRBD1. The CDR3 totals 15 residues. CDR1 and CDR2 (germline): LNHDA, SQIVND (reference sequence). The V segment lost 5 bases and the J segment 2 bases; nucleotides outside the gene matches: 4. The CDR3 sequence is CASSLGDRAYNEQFF. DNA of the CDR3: TGTGCCAGTAGTTTGGGGGACAGGGCCTACAATGAGCAGTTCTTC.

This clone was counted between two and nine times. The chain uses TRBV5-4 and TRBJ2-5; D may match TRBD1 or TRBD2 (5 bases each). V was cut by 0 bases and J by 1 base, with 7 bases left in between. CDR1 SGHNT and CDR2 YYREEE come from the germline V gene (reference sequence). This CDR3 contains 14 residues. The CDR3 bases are TGTGCCAGCAGCTTGGAGGGACCCCAAGAGACCCAGTACTTC. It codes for CASSLEGPQETQYF.

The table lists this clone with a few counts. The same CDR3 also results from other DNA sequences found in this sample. CDR3: CSASTDTQYF. Here the CDR3 DNA reads TGCAGTGCCAGCACAGATACGCAGTATTTT. V is TRBV20-1 and J is TRBJ2-3; unclear D gene. V lost 6 bases and J 0 bases, leaving 1 base between the germline ends. The CDR3 contains 10 residues. The germline gives CDR1 DFQATT, CDR2 SNEGSKA (reference sequence).

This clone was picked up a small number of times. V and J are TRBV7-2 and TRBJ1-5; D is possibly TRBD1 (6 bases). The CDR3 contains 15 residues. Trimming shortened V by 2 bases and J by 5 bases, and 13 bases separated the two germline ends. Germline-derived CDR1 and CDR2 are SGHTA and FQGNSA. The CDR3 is CASSLSRGGYQPQHF. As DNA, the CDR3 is TGTGCCAGCAGCTTAAGCAGGGGCGGTTATCAGCCCCAGCATTTT.

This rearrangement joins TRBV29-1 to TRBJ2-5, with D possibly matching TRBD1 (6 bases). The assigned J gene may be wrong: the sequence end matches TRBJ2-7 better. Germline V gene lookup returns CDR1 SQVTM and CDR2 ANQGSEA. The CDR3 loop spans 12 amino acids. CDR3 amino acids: CSITGILYEQYF. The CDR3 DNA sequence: TGCAGCATCACAGGGATTCTCTACGAGCAGTACTTC.

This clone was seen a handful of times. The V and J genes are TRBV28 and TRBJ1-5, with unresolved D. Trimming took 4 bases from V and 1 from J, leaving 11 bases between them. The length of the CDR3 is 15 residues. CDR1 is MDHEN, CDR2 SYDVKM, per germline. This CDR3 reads CASSSTVGSNQPQHF. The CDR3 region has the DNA TGTGCCAGCAGTTCCACAGTGGGAAGCAATCAGCCCCAGCATTTT.

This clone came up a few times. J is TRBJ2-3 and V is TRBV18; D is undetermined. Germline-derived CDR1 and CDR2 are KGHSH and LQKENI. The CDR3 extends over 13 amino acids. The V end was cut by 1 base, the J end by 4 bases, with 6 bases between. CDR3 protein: CASSPLRPDTQYF. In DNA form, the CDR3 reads TGTGCCAGCTCACCACTTAGACCAGATACGCAGTATTTT.